The clone carrying this T cell receptor beta chain was seen ten or more times. The sample belongs to a study of regulatory T cells in long-lasting Graves disease. Sequencing libraries for TCR beta were prepared with iRepertoire HTBI primers and Arm-PCR of CDR3 regions. TCRdb re-analysed the multiplex PCR reads in MiXCR, keeping a single row per CDR3 protein. Altogether under 500,000 distinct CDR3 sequences are present, 15% to 20% being singletons, with the ten largest covering approximately 12%. Unmatched junction bases numbered 4, after V lost 6 bases and J lost 2 bases. The CDR3 is 13 residues long. Germline V gives CDR1 SQVTM, CDR2 ANQGSEA. Regarding time point: newly diagnosed GD, antithyroid drugs for less than 3 months. The TCR library was prepared using RNA isolated from PBMCs. This sample was also put to use in a study of T cells in Graves' hyperthyroidism and ophthalmopathy.

Specimen: peripheral blood mononuclear cells (PBMCs), collected at new diagnosis, from a patient treated with antithyroid drugs. This TCR was recovered from a woman in her 30s with Graves disease. V is TRBV29-1 and J is TRBJ1-1, with TRBD1 identical over 9 bases. The DNA for the CDR3 is TGCAGCGTACCGGGACAGGGTAACACTGAAGCTTTCTTT. Its protein is CSVPGQGNTEAFF.